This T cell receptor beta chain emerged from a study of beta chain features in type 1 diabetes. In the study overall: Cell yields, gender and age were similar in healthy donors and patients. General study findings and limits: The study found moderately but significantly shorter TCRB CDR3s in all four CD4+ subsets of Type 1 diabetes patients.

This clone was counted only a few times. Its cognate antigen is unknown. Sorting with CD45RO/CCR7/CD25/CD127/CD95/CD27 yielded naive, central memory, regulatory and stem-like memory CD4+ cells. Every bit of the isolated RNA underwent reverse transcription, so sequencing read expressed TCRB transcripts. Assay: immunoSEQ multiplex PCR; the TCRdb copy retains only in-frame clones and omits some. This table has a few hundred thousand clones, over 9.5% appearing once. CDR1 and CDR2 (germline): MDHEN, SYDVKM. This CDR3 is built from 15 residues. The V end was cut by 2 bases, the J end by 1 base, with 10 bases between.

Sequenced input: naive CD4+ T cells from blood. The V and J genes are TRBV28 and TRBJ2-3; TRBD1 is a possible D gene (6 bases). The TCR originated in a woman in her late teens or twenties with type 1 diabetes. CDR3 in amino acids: CASSLPGVGTDTQYF. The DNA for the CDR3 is TGTGCCAGCAGTTTACCAGGGGTTGGCACAGATACGCAGTATTTT.